The clone carrying this T cell receptor beta chain was seen more than once but under ten times. Its antigen remains unknown. The entry originates in a study of beta chain features in type 1 diabetes. Study-wide background: When patients were set against healthy donors, age, gender and cell yields were similar.

Sequencing targeted expressed TCRB transcripts, as all isolated RNA had been reverse transcribed. TCRdb keeps only in-frame clones here, not all; method: immunoSEQ multiplex PCR. The data show fewer than 450,000 clones, about 13% seen once. V dropped 5 bases and J dropped 4; count of bases not matched to a gene: 8. Germline V gene data show CDR1 as SGHAT and CDR2 as FQNNGV. This CDR3 contains 17 residues. General study points: In comparison with healthy donors, patients had naive, central memory and Treg TCRB repertoires that appeared more similar. Moderately but significantly shorter TCRB CDR3s were found in Type 1 diabetes patients in all four CD4+ subsets. Cells carrying high TCR expression could end up over-represented when cDNA is sequenced. There were fewer insertions and more deletions at the VDJ junctions of type 1 diabetes patients.

V gene TRBV11-2 combines with J gene TRBJ2-1, with TRBD2 matching over 13 bases. The sequence was obtained from a woman aged 18-29 years with type 1 diabetes. Sequenced material: naive CD4+ T cells from blood. CDR3 amino acids: CASSRTSGSDGYNEQFF. The DNA of the CDR3 is TGTGCCAGCAGCCGGACTAGCGGGAGCGACGGGTACAATGAGCAGTTCTTC. Supplemented by reference TRBV11-2 and TRBJ2-1, the full variable domain reads EAGVAQSPRYKIIEKRQSVAFWCNPISGHATLYWYQQILGQGPKLLIQFQNNGVVDDSQLPKDRFSAERLKGVDSTLKIQPAKLEDSAVYLCASSRTSGSDGYNEQFFGPGTRLTVL.